The clone carrying this T cell receptor beta chain was picked up many times. It was through 5'RACE template switching that TCR cDNA was made, with a universal primer site and UMIs added. MiXCR was run by TCRdb on the 5' RACE reads, yielding one entry per CDR3 protein. The data hold a few hundred thousand distinct CDR3 sequences, with 2.5% to 3.5% observed a single time. These data come from a study of T cells after yellow fever vaccination. Trimming pared 4 bases from V and 0 bases from J, leaving 11 bases between. Germline V gene sequence: CDR1 SGHRS, CDR2 YFSETQ. The length of the CDR3 is 15 residues.

The sequence was collected from a man aged 18 to 35 who received the YFV17D yellow fever vaccine. The input for sequencing was CD4+ T cells sorted from PBMCs, taken 10 days after the yellow fever booster vaccination. The rearrangement joins TRBV5-1 to TRBJ1-5; no clear D gene. CDR3 region: CASSRSSDSNQPQHF. DNA of the CDR3: TGCGCCAGCAGCCGAAGTTCGGATAGCAATCAGCCCCAGCATTTT. Full variable domain (remainder filled in from reference TRBV5-1 and TRBJ1-5): KAGVTQTPRYLIKTRGQQVTLSCSPISGHRSVSWYQQTPGQGLQFLFEYFSETQRNKGNFPGRFSGRQFSNSRSEMNVSTLELGDSALYLCASSRSSDSNQPQHFGDGTRLSIL.